This passage covers 24 T cell receptor beta chains from one sample sequenced in a study of OX40 agonist ivuxolimab in advanced cancers. The table came from immunoSEQ multiplex PCR; TCRdb's copy has only in-frame clones and leaves some out. The table shows tens of thousands of clones, with about four fifths occurring only once. Sequenced material: CD4+ or CD8+ T cells sorted from blood, taken in a trial of the OX40 agonist ivuxolimab. The receptors were gathered from an adult with an advanced solid tumor such as melanoma, head and neck, liver or kidney cancer.

The CDR3 is CASSDRDWQPQHF. CDR3 nucleotides: TGTGCCAGCAGCGACCGGGATTGGCAGCCCCAGCATTTT. The J gene is TRBJ1-5, the V gene TRBV7-8, with D unresolved. Trimming stripped 5 bases from V and 7 bases from J, with 12 bases between. Germline V CDR1 and CDR2: SGHVS, FQNEAQ. The CDR3 length is 13 residues. Together with reference TRBV7-8 and TRBJ1-5, the CDR3 gives the full variable domain: GAGVSQSPRYKVAKRGQDVALRCDPISGHVSLFWYQQALGQGPEFLTYFQNEAQLDKSGLPSDRFFAERPEGSVSTLKIQRTQQEDSAVYLCASSDRDWQPQHFGDGTRLSIL.

This clone was found once. The CDR3 coding sequence is TGTGCCAGCAGCGCAGGGGGCAAGATAAATGAGCAGTTCTTC. It yields the protein CASSAGGKINEQFF. This chain uses TRBV9 with TRBJ2-1, with 8 bases that match TRBD1. The CDR3 is made up of 14 amino acids. J gave up 7 bases and V 3 bases, and 6 bases lay outside the gene matches. Germline loops: CDR1 SGDLS, CDR2 YYNGEE.

The chain combines TRBV12-5 with TRBJ2-3; 9 bases line up with TRBD2. V was pared by 5 bases and J by 6 bases, with 9 bases of the junction left unmatched. The CDR3 loop spans 15 amino acids. From germline, CDR1 is LGHNT and CDR2 FRNRAP. The CDR3 nucleotides are TGTGCTAGTGGTAAGACTAGCGGAACCTTGGATACGCAGTATTTT. This sequence encodes CASGKTSGTLDTQYF.

This chain links TRBV5-1 with TRBJ2-5; D is unclear. The CDR3 is 13 amino acids. Germline V gene data show CDR1 as SGHRS and CDR2 as YFSETQ. The V end lost 0 bases, the J end lost 5 bases, and 8 bases lay between the germline ends. The CDR3 loop is CASSLGDRETQYF. The CDR3 bases are TGCGCCAGCAGCTTGGGTGATAGGGAGACCCAGTACTTC.

The rearrangement uses TRBV2 and TRBJ1-6, with TRBD1 identical over 7 bases. J gave up 6 bases and V 8 bases, and 13 bases lay outside the gene matches. The CDR3 runs 16 residues. Germline V lookup: CDR1 SNHLY, CDR2 FYNNEI. The CDR3 nucleotides read TGTGCCAGCGATAACATAAGGGGGCTAGGTAATTCACCCCTCCACTTT. This gives the protein CASDNIRGLGNSPLHF.

V usage is TRBV19 and J usage is TRBJ2-7; D is undetermined. CDR3 length: 14 amino acids. Per germline, CDR1 LNHDA and CDR2 SQIVND (reference sequence). The germline V and J ends were trimmed by 4 bases and 6 bases, with 16 bases remaining between them. The CDR3 spells CASSKEFMFFEQYF. The CDR3 DNA follows: TGTGCCAGTAGTAAAGAATTCATGTTCTTCGAGCAGTACTTC.

This clone was seen only once. This chain connects TRBV6-5 to TRBJ1-1, with D maybe TRBD1 (5 bases). CDR3 length equals 13 residues. Germline V lookup: CDR1 MNHEY, CDR2 SVGAGI. The ends were cut back, 5 bases at V and 5 bases at J, with 12 bases in the middle. CDR3 residues: CASSTSGGTEAFF. In DNA form, the CDR3 reads TGTGCCAGCAGTACCTCCGGGGGTACTGAAGCTTTCTTT.

The chain is built from TRBV18 and TRBJ2-1; 9 bases match TRBD1. Trimming took 6 bases from V and 5 from J; bases not matched to a gene: 8. The CDR3 loop spans 15 amino acids. Germline CDR1 is KGHSH and CDR2 is LQKENI. For the CDR3, the DNA is TGTGCCAGCTCCCGAACGGACAGGGGACACAATGAGCAGTTCTTC. It specifies CASSRTDRGHNEQFF. The full variable domain, rest sourced from reference TRBV18 and TRBJ2-1, is NAGVMQNPRHLVRRRGQEARLRCSPMKGHSHVYWYRQLPEEGLKFMVYLQKENIIDESGMPKERFSAEFPKEGPSILRIQQVVRGDSAAYFCASSRTDRGHNEQFFGPGTRLTVL.

This clone showed up just a few times. The chain employs TRBV11-3 and TRBJ2-1; D could derive from TRBD1 or TRBD2 (5 bases each). From germline, CDR1 is SGHNT and CDR2 YENEEA. The CDR3 totals 15 residues. V lost 1 base, J lost 2 bases, and 9 bases lay in between. This CDR3 reads CASSLGGGPYNEQFF. In DNA, the CDR3 is TGTGCCAGCAGCTTAGGTGGGGGACCCTACAATGAGCAGTTCTTC. The variable domain in full, with the rest retrieved from reference TRBV11-3 and TRBJ2-1, is EAGVVQSPRYKIIEKKQPVAFWCNPISGHNTLYWYLQNLGQGPELLIRYENEEAVDDSQLPKDRFSAERLKGVDSTLKIQPAELGDSAVYLCASSLGGGPYNEQFFGPGTRLTVL.

This chain connects TRBV6-5 to TRBJ2-7, with D perhaps TRBD1 (6 bases). The V gene's germline CDR1 is MNHEY and CDR2 SVGAGI. The length of the CDR3 is 12 residues. Trimming pared 6 bases from V and 3 bases from J, leaving 9 bases between. In nucleotides, the CDR3 is TGTGCCAGCAGGACAGGTTACTACGAGCAGTACTTC. Residues: CASRTGYYEQYF.

The chain combines TRBV5-1 with TRBJ2-3; TRBD2 matches at 14 bases. This CDR3 has 17 residues. With 0 bases clipped from V and 4 bases from J, the junction kept 4 bases outside the gene matches. Germline loops: CDR1 SGHRS, CDR2 YFSETQ. In DNA, the CDR3 is TGCGCCAGCAGCTTGGGACTAGCGGGAGGGCCTTCAGATACGCAGTATTTT. Protein: CASSLGLAGGPSDTQYF.

The chain recombines TRBV14 with TRBJ2-5; D is uncertain. The CDR3 runs 13 residues. V shed 7 bases and J shed 1 base, with 10 bases lying between them. The germline V gene has CDR1 SGHDN and CDR2 FVKESK. CDR3 region: CASTTGSQETQYF. CDR3 DNA sequence: TGTGCCAGCACTACGGGCTCCCAAGAGACCCAGTACTTC.

The chain joins TRBV15 to TRBJ1-5, with 9 nucleotides matching TRBD1. In germline, CDR1 is LNHNV, CDR2 YYDKDF (reference sequence). Losses at the gene ends were 8 bases for V and 6 bases for J; bases not matched to a gene: 8. This CDR3 region has 14 residues. DNA of the CDR3: TGTGCCACCCGGGACAGGGAAGAGTTTCAGCCCCAGCATTTT. It codes for CATRDREEFQPQHF. Filled out from reference TRBV15 and TRBJ1-5, the complete variable domain reads DAMVIQNPRYQVTQFGKPVTLSCSQTLNHNVMYWYQQKSSQAPKLLFHYYDKDFNNEADTPDNFQSRRPNTSFCFLDIRSPGLGDTAMYLCATRDREEFQPQHFGDGTRLSIL.

Turning to this clone: One end of the junction is discordant with germline, which a read error may explain. This rearrangement joins TRBV6-5 to TRBJ1-2; 7 nucleotides align to TRBD1. CDR3 length equals 14 residues. From germline, CDR1 is MNHEY and CDR2 SVGAGI. The CDR3 bases are TGTGCCAGCCGACAAACCACCGGGACAGACCGTATAACTTTC. Protein: CASRQTTGTDRITF.

This clone appeared a few times. The chain couples TRBV7-8 to TRBJ2-3; unclear D gene. With 5 bases removed from V and 5 bases from J, the gap between germline ends came to 11 bases. Germline values: CDR1 SGHVS, CDR2 FQNEAQ. CDR3 length equals 13 residues. CDR3 residues: CASSPPAEDTQYF. In DNA, the CDR3 is TGTGCCAGCAGCCCCCCGGCGGAAGATACGCAGTATTTT.

This clone occurred a few times. This chain links TRBV11-1 with TRBJ2-1; D assignment may be TRBD1 or TRBD2 (5 bases each). V was shortened by 3 bases and J by 10 bases, with 16 bases between the two germline ends. Germline V CDR1 and CDR2: SGHAT, FQDESV (reference sequence). The CDR3 consists of 14 residues. In nucleotides, the CDR3 is TGTGCCAGCAGCTTCTGGGGACGGACTGGGGAGCAGTTCTTC. It is translated as CASSFWGRTGEQFF.

V gene TRBV11-3 combines with J gene TRBJ2-3; D perhaps matches TRBD2 (5 bases). Trimming pared 1 base from V and 1 base from J, leaving 12 bases between. Germline V lookup: CDR1 SGHNT, CDR2 YENEEA. The CDR3 is made up of 16 amino acids. For the CDR3, the DNA is TGTGCCAGCAGCTTAGGTTACACCGGGGGCACAGATACGCAGTATTTT. This codes for CASSLGYTGGTDTQYF. Looking up the rest from reference TRBV11-3 and TRBJ2-3 gives the full variable domain: EAGVVQSPRYKIIEKKQPVAFWCNPISGHNTLYWYLQNLGQGPELLIRYENEEAVDDSQLPKDRFSAERLKGVDSTLKIQPAELGDSAVYLCASSLGYTGGTDTQYFGPGTRLTVL.

J is TRBJ2-7 and V is TRBV2, with a tentative D call TRBD1 (6 bases). V lost 3 bases and J lost 4, with 16 bases in between. Germline CDR1 SNHLY, CDR2 FYNNEI. This CDR3 spans 15 amino acids. The CDR3 spells CASSEFWGLGYEQYF. The CDR3 nucleotides are TGTGCCAGCAGTGAGTTTTGGGGGCTGGGTTACGAGCAGTACTTC.

The V call is TRBV7-2, the J call TRBJ2-7, with 8 positions matching TRBD1. This CDR3 has 15 amino acids. The V and J ends lost 5 bases and 0 bases, in that order; junction bases with no gene match: 6. The germline V gene encodes CDR1 SGHTA and CDR2 FQGNSA. Here the CDR3 reads CASSLRTGNSYEQYF. CDR3 nucleotide sequence: TGTGCCAGCAGCCTGAGGACAGGGAACTCCTACGAGCAGTACTTC.

The rearrangement joins TRBV25-1 to TRBJ1-4; D not resolved. V was clipped by 5 bases and J by 0 bases, with 7 bases between them. Germline assignment: CDR1 MGHDK and CDR2 SYGVNS. This CDR3 contains 14 residues. CDR3: CASSSASTNEKLFF. For the CDR3, the DNA is TGTGCCAGCAGTTCGGCGTCAACTAATGAAAAACTGTTTTTT. Filled out from reference TRBV25-1 and TRBJ1-4, the complete variable domain reads EADIYQTPRYLVIGTGKKITLECSQTMGHDKMYWYQQDPGMELHLIHYSYGVNSTEKGDLSSESTVSRIRTEHFPLTLESARPSHTSQYLCASSSASTNEKLFFGSGTQLSVL.

The chain couples TRBV6-6 to TRBJ2-2; D possibly uses TRBD1 or TRBD2 (5 bases each). Trimming pared 11 bases from V and 4 bases from J, leaving 17 bases between. CDR1 and CDR2 from the germline V gene are MNHNY and SVGAGI (reference sequence). The CDR3 sequence is 14 residues long. The chain's CDR3 is CAASYGAGTGELFF. The CDR3 coding sequence is TGTGCCGCATCTTACGGGGCGGGCACCGGGGAGCTGTTTTTT.

The V and J genes are TRBV11-3 and TRBJ1-1, with D uncertain. Germline assignment: CDR1 SGHNT and CDR2 YENEEA. This CDR3 is 15 amino acids long. V lost 0 bases to trimming and J lost 0 bases, with 8 bases between them. The CDR3 nucleotides are TGTGCCAGCAGCTTAGAGGGTACGATGAACACTGAAGCTTTCTTT. This codes for CASSLEGTMNTEAFF.

The chain couples TRBV4-1 to TRBJ1-3; no reliable D call. The length of the CDR3 is 15 residues. The germline CDR1 and CDR2 sequences are MGHRA and YSYEKL. Trimming stripped 0 bases from V and 1 base from J, with 7 bases between. The CDR3 protein is CASSQETGSGNTIYF. CDR3 DNA sequence: TGCGCCAGCAGCCAAGAGACGGGGTCTGGAAACACCATATATTTT.

This clone was observed once. J is TRBJ2-7 and V is TRBV2; TRBD1 matches at 9 bases. This CDR3 spans 13 amino acids. The germline V gene encodes CDR1 SNHLY and CDR2 FYNNEI. V lost 8 bases to trimming and J lost 5 bases; unmatched junction nucleotides: 7. The chain's CDR3 is CASGGQGPDEQYF. In DNA, the CDR3 is TGTGCCAGCGGGGGACAGGGCCCCGACGAGCAGTACTTC.